This T cell receptor (beta chain) was recovered during a study of cytomegalovirus exposure and HLA in healthy donors. Study findings and constraints: A later analysis reportedly identified an Asian-associated ancestry cluster as carrying fewer N-insertions than the 666-donor mean. V segments that were indistinguishable, TRBV6-2 and TRBV6-3 among them, were omitted from analysis. No immune exposure information besides CMV serostatus was available. In vitro confirmation showed a few CMV-associated chains to be CMV antigen specific.

The PCR made use of 60 Vbeta and 13 Jbeta primers. Repertoires were generated with immunoSEQ multiplex PCR, while TCRdb's copy carries only in-frame clones and drops some. Of under 150,000 clones in the sample, roughly 79% were seen once. Trimming stripped 6 bases from V and 4 bases from J, with 18 bases between. The CDR3 covers 15 residues. Per the germline V gene, CDR1 is MNHEY and CDR2 is SMNVEV (reference sequence). As concerns this clone: The antigen is undetermined.

The receptor comes from a woman between 35 and 50 years old in good health and CMV-seronegative. The sequencing sample was made of PBMCs. This rearrangement joins TRBV27 to TRBJ1-2; D gene ambiguous. CDR3 nucleotide sequence: TGTGCCAGCAGCTTAGATCCGATAACAGTCTATGGCTACACCTTC. It codes for CASSLDPITVYGYTF.